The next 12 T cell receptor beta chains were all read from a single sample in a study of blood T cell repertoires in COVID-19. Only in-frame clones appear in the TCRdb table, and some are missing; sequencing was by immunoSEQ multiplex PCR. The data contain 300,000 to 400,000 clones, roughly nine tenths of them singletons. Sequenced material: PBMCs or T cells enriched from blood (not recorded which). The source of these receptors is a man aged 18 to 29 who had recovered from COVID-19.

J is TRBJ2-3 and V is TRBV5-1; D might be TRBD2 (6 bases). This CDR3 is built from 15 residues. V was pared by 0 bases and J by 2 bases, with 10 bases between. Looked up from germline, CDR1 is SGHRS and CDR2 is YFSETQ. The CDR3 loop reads CASSLASSATDTQYF. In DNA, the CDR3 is TGCGCCAGCAGCTTGGCCTCTAGCGCCACAGATACGCAGTATTTT.

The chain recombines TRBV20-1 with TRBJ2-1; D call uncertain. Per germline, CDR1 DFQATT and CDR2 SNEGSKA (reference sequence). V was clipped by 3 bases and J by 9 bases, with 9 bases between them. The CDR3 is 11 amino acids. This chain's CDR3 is CSASPSSEQFF. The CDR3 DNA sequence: TGCAGTGCTAGCCCCTCCAGTGAGCAGTTCTTC.

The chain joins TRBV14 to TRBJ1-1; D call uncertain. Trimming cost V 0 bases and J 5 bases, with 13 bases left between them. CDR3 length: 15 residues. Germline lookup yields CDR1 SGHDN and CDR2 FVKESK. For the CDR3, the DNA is TGTGCCAGCAGCCAAGATTGGGCGGGAGGGACTGAAGCTTTCTTT. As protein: CASSQDWAGGTEAFF.

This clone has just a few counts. In DNA form, the CDR3 reads TGTGCCAGCAGCGCCGAGACAGGGGCTAATGGAGCTTTCTTT. Residues: CASSAETGANGAFF. The chain is built from TRBV9 and TRBJ1-1, with 8 bases that match TRBD1. The V gene's germline CDR1 is SGDLS and CDR2 YYNGEE. The V segment lost 3 bases and the J segment 10 bases; nucleotides outside the gene matches: 11. This CDR3 has 14 residues.

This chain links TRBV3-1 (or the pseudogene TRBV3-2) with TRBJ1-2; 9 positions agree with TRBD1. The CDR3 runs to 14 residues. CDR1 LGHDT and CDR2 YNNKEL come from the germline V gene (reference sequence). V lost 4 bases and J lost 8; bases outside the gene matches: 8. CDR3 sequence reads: CASSPWDREGGYTF. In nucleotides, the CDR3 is TGTGCCAGCAGCCCATGGGACAGGGAAGGGGGCTACACCTTC.

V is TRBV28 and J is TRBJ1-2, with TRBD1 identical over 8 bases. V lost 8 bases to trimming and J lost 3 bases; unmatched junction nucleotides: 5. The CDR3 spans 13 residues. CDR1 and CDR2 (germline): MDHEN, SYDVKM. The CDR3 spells CASEPTGDYGYTF. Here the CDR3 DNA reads TGTGCCAGCGAACCGACAGGGGACTATGGCTACACCTTC.

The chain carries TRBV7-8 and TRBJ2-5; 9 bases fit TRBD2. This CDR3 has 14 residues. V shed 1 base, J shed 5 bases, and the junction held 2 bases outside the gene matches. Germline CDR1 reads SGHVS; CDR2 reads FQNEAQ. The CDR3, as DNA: TGTGCCAGCAGCTTAGGACTAGCGGACGAGACCCAGTACTTC. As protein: CASSLGLADETQYF.

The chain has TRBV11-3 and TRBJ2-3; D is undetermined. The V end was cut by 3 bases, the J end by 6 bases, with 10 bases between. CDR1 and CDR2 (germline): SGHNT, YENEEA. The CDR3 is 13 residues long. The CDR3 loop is CASSFPGDDTQYF. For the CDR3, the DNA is TGTGCCAGCAGCTTCCCGGGTGATGATACGCAGTATTTT.

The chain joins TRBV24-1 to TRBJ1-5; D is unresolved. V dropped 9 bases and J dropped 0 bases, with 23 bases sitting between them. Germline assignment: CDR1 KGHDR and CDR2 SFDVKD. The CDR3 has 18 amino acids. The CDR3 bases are TGTGCCACCCTGGGGAGACACCGAAAACTTTATAGCAATCAGCCCCAGCATTTT. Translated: CATLGRHRKLYSNQPQHF.

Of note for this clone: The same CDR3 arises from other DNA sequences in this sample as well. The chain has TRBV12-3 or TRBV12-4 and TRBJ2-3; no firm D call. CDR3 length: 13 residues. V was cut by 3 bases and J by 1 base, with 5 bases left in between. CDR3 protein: CASSLSGTDTQYF. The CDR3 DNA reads TGTGCCAGCAGTTTGTCCGGCACAGATACGCAGTATTTT.

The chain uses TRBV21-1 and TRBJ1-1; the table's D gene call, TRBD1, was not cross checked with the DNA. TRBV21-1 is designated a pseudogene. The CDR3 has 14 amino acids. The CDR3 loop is CASSPQGQGTEAFF. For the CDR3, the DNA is TGTGCCAGCAGCCCACAGGGGCAGGGCACTGAAGCTTTCTTT.

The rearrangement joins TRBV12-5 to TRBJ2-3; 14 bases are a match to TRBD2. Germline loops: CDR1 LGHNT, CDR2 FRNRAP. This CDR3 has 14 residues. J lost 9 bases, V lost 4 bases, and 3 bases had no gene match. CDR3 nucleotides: TGTGCTAGTGGTTCCCGACTAGCGGGGGGGACGCAGTATTTT. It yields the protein CASGSRLAGGTQYF.